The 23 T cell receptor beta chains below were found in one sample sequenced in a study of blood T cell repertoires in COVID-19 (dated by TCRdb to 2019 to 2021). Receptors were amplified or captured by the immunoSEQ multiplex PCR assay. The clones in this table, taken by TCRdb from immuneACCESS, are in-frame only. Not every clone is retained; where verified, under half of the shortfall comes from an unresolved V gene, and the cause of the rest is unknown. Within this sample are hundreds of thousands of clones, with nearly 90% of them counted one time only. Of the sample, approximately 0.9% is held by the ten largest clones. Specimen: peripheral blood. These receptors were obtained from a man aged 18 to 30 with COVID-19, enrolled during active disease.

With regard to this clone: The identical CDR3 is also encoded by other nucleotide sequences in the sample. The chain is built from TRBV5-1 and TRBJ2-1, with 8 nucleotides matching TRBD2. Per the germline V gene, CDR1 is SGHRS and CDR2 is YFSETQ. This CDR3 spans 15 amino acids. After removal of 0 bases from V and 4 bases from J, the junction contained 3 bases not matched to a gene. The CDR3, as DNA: TGCGCCAGCAGCTTGGTTGCGGGAGGATACAATGAGCAGTTCTTC. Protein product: CASSLVAGGYNEQFF. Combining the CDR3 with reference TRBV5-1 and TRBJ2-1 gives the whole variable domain KAGVTQTPRYLIKTRGQQVTLSCSPISGHRSVSWYQQTPGQGLQFLFEYFSETQRNKGNFPGRFSGRQFSNSRSEMNVSTLELGDSALYLCASSLVAGGYNEQFFGPGTRLTVL.

CDR3 nucleotide sequence: TGTGCCAGCAGTGAAGGCCCCTATGGCTACACCTTC. As protein: CASSEGPYGYTF. J is TRBJ1-2 and V is TRBV25-1; D is uncertain. Trimming stripped 2 bases from V and 4 bases from J, with 5 bases between. The length of the CDR3 is 12 residues. From germline, CDR1 is MGHDK and CDR2 SYGVNS.

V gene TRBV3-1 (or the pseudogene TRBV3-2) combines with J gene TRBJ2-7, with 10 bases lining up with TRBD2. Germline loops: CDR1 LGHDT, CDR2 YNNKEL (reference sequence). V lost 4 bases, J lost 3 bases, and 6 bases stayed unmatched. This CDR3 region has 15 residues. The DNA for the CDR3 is TGTGCCAGCAGCCGAGGTAGCGGGGGGTACTACGAGCAGTACTTC. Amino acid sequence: CASSRGSGGYYEQYF.

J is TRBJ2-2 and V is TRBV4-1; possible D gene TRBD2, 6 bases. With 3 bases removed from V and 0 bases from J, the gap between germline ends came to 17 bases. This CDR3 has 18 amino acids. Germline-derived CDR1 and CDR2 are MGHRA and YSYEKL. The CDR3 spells CASSHPRRDSPNTGELFF. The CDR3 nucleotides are TGCGCCAGCAGCCATCCGCGACGGGACTCCCCGAACACCGGGGAGCTGTTTTTT.

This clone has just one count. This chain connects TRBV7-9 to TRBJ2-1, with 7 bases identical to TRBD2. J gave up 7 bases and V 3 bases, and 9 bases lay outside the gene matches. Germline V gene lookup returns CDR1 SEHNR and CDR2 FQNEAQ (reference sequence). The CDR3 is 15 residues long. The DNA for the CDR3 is TGTGCCAGCAGCTTTGTGACTAGCAACGGGAATGAGCAGTTCTTC. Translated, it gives CASSFVTSNGNEQFF. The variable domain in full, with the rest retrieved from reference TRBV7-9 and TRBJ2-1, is DTGVSQNPRHKITKRGQNVTFRCDPISEHNRLYWYRQTLGQGPEFLTYFQNEAQLEKSRLLSDRFSAERPKGSFSTLEIQRTEQGDSAMYLCASSFVTSNGNEQFFGPGTRLTVL.

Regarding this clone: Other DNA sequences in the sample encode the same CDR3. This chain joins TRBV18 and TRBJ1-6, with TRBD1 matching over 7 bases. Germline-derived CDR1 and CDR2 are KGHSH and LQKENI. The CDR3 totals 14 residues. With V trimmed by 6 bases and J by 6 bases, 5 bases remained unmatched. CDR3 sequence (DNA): TGTGCCAGCTCCCCCGACAGGGCTAATTCACCCCTCCACTTT. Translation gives CASSPDRANSPLHF.

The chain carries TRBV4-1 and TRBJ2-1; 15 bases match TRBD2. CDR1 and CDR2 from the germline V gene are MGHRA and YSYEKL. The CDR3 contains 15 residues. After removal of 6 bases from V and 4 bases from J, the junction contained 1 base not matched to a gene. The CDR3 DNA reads TGCGCCAGCAGGGGACTAGCGGGAGGTTACAATGAGCAGTTCTTC. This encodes CASRGLAGGYNEQFF.

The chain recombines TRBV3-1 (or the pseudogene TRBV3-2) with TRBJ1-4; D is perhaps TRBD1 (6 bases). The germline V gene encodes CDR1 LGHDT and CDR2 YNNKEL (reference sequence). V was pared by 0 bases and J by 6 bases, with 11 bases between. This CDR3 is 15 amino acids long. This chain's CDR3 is CASSQDPGHDEKLFF. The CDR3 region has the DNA TGTGCCAGCAGCCAAGATCCGGGACATGATGAAAAACTGTTTTTT.

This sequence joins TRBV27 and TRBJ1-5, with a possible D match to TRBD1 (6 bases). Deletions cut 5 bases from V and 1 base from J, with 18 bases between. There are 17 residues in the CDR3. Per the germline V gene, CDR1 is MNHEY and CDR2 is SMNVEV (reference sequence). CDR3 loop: CASSTFSGQTSNQPQHF. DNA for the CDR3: TGTGCCAGCAGTACCTTCTCCGGACAGACCAGCAATCAGCCCCAGCATTTT.

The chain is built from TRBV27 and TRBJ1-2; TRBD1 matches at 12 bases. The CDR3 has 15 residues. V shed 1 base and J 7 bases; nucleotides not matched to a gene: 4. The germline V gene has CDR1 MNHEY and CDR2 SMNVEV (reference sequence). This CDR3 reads CASSLLGQGAGGYTF. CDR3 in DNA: TGTGCCAGCAGTTTATTGGGACAGGGGGCGGGTGGCTACACCTTC.

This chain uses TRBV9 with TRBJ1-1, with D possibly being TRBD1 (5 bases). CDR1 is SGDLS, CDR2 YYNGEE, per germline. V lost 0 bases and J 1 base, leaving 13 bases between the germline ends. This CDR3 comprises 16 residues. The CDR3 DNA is TGTGCCAGCAGCGTAGGTCTTAGGACAAAGAACACTGAAGCTTTCTTT. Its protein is CASSVGLRTKNTEAFF.

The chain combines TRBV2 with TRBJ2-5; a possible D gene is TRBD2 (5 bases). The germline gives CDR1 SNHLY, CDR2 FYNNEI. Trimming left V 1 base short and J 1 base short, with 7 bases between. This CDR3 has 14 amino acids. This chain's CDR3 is CASSEETTQETQYF. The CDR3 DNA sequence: TGTGCCAGCAGTGAAGAGACTACCCAAGAGACCCAGTACTTC.

The CDR3 loop reads CASRWGDYGYTF. DNA for the CDR3: TGCGCCAGCAGGTGGGGGGATTATGGCTACACCTTC. This chain connects TRBV5-1 to TRBJ1-2; TRBD1 might be the D (5 bases). V dropped 5 bases and J dropped 5 bases, with 10 bases sitting between them. CDR1 and CDR2 from the germline V gene are SGHRS and YFSETQ. The CDR3 covers 12 residues.

The CDR3 sequence is CASSLDGAYEQYF. The CDR3 nucleotides read TGCGCCAGCAGCTTGGACGGAGCCTACGAGCAGTACTTC. The V gene is TRBV5-1, the J gene TRBJ2-7; no clear D. Per the germline V gene, CDR1 is SGHRS and CDR2 is YFSETQ. V dropped 0 bases and J dropped 2 bases, with 6 bases sitting between them. There are 13 residues in the CDR3.

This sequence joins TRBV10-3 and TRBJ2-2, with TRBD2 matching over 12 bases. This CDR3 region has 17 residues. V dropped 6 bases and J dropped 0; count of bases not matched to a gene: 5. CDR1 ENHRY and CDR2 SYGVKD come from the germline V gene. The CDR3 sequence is CAIRTSGSISNTGELFF. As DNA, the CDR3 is TGTGCCATCAGGACTAGCGGGAGTATCTCGAACACCGGGGAGCTGTTTTTT.

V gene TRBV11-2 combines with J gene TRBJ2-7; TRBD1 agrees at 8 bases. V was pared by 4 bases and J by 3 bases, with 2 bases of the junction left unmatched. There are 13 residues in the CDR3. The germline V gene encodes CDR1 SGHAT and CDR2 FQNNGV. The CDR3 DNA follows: TGTGCCAGCAGCTACGGACAGGGCTACGAGCAGTACTTC. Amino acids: CASSYGQGYEQYF.

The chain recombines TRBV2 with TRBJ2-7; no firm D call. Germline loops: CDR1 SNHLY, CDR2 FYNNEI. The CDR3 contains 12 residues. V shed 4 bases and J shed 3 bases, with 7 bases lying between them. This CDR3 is CASSVSRYEQYF. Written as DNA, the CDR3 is TGTGCCAGCAGTGTGTCCCGCTACGAGCAGTACTTC.

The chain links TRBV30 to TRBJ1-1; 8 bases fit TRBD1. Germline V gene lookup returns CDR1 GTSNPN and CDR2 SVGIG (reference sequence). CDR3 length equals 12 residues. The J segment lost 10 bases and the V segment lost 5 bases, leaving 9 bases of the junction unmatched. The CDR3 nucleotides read TGTGCCTGGCAGGGGGCCTTTTTGAGAGCTTTCTTT. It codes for CAWQGAFLRAFF.

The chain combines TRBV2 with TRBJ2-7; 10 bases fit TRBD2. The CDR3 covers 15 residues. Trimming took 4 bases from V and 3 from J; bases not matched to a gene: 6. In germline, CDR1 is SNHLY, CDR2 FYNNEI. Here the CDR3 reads CASSVVSGGNYEQYF. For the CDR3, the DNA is TGTGCCAGCAGTGTCGTTAGCGGGGGGAACTACGAGCAGTACTTC.

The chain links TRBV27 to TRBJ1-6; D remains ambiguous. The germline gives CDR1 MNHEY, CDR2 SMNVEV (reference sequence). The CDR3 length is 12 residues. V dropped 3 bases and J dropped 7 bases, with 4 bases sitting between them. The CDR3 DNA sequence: TGTGCCAGCAGTTTCGTGAATTCACCCCTCCACTTT. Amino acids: CASSFVNSPLHF.

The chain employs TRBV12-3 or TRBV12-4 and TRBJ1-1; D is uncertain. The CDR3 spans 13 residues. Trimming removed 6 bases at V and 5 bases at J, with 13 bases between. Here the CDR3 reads CASRITGLTEAFF. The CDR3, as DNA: TGTGCCAGCAGAATCACGGGGTTAACTGAAGCTTTCTTT.

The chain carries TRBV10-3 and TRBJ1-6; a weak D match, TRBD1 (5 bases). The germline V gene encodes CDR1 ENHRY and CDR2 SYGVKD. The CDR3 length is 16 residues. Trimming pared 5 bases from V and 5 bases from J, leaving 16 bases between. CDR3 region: CAISLSGHTNNSPLHF. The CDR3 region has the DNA TGTGCCATCAGTCTCTCAGGACACACTAATAATTCACCCCTCCACTTT.

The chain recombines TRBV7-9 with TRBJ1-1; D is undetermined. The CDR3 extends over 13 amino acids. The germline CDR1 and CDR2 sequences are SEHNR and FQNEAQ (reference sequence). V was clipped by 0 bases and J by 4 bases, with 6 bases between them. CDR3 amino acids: CASSLAGITEAFF. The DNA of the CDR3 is TGTGCCAGCAGCTTAGCCGGGATCACTGAAGCTTTCTTT.